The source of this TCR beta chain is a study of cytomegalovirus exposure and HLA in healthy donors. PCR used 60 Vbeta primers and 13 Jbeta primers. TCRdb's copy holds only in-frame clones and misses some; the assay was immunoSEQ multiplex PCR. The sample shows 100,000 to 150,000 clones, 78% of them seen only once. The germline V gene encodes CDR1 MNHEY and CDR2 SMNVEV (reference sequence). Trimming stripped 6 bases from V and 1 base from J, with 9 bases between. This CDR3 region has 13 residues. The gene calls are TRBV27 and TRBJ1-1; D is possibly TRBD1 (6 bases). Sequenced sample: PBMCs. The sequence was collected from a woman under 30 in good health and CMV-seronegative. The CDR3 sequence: CASRATGNTEAFF. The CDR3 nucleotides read TGTGCCAGCAGGGCGACAGGGAACACTGAAGCTTTCTTT.